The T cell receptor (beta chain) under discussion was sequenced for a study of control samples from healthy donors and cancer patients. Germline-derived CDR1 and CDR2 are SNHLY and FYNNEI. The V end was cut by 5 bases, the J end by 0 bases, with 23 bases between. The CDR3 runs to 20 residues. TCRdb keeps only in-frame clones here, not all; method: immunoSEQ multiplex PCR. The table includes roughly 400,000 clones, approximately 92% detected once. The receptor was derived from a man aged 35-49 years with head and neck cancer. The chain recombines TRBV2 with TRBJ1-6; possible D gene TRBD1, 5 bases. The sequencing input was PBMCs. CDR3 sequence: CASSRFPVGTKSSYNSPLHF. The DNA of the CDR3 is TGTGCCAGCAGTCGTTTCCCAGTCGGGACGAAGAGCTCCTATAATTCACCCCTCCACTTT.